This TCR beta chain was obtained from a study of response to subunit inactivated influenza vaccine. Study outcomes and limitations: Authors suggested seasonal influenza vaccinations each recruit few new T cells.

Points on this clonotype: Its specificity is unknown.

TCRdb passed the RT-PCR reads through MiXCR, listing each CDR3 protein once. The sample lists about 800,000 distinct CDR3 sequences, about 20% occurring once. J gave up 1 base and V 5 bases, and 7 bases lay outside the gene matches. This CDR3 spans 15 amino acids. The V gene's germline CDR1 is LNHDA and CDR2 SQIVND (reference sequence). This TCR was recovered from a man over 45 who received an inactivated influenza vaccine. The rearrangement uses TRBV19 and TRBJ1-2; 7 nucleotides align to TRBD1. Material: PBMCs from blood, obtained around 5 days after vaccination. This CDR3 is CASSAGTALNYGYTF. Written as DNA, the CDR3 is TGTGCCAGTAGTGCCGGGACAGCGCTTAACTATGGCTACACCTTC. Full variable domain (missing parts from reference TRBV19 and TRBJ1-2): DGGITQSPKYLFRKEGQNVTLSCEQNLNHDAMYWYRQDPGQGLRLIYYSQIVNDFQKGDIAEGYSVSREKKESFPLTVTSAQKNPTAFYLCASSAGTALNYGYTFGSGTRLTVV.